A selection of T cell receptor beta chains follows, all from one sample in a study of T cell responses to AZD1222 COVID-19 vaccine. Sequencing was performed with immunoSEQ multiplex PCR; in TCRdb, only in-frame clones are kept and a portion is missing. The table has 40,000 to 60,000 clones, 65% to 90% seen once. The sequencing here drew on peripheral blood, taken 28 days after the second AZD1222 dose. These receptors were obtained from an adult who received the AZD1222 COVID-19 vaccine. Both conserved end residues are part of each CDR3. D genes are given only for firm matches. Clone size is given for some rows only: seen once, a few or many times, or a class if the clone is expanded.

CDR3aa | CDR3nt | abundance | j_gene | v_gene | d_gene
CSVDGGAPNEKLFF | TGCAGCGTTGATGGGGGGGCACCTAATGAAAAACTGTTTTTT | - | TRBJ1-4 | TRBV29-1 | -
CASRMGQGAYNEQFF | TGTGCCAGCAGAATGGGACAGGGGGCTTACAATGAGCAGTTCTTC | - | TRBJ2-1 | TRBV6-5 | TRBD1
CASTIQGASYNEQFF | TGCGCCAGCACAATACAGGGGGCGTCCTACAATGAGCAGTTCTTC | - | TRBJ2-1 | TRBV5-1 | TRBD1
CASSLVGNSNQPQHF | TGTGCCAGCAGCTTAGTCGGAAATAGCAATCAGCCCCAGCATTTT | - | TRBJ1-5 | TRBV7-2 | -
CASSLTSEYETQYF | TGTGCCAGCAGTCTGACTAGCGAGTATGAGACCCAGTACTTC | - | TRBJ2-5 | TRBV6-2/TRBV6-3 | TRBD2
CASSLTGMITGELFF | TGTGCCAGTAGTCTCACAGGGATGATCACCGGGGAGCTGTTTTTT | few | TRBJ2-2 | TRBV19 | -
CASSLLGGTQRGGYEQYF | TGTGCCAGCAGCTTATTAGGGGGTACGCAGCGGGGTGGCTACGAGCAGTACTTC | once | TRBJ2-7 | TRBV7-3 | -
CASSQVGLHGETQYF | TGTGCCAGCAGCCAAGTTGGGCTACATGGCGAGACCCAGTACTTC | few | TRBJ2-5 | TRBV3-1/TRBV3-2 | -
CASSLPGTGFHEQYF | TGTGCCAGCAGCCTCCCAGGGACAGGGTTTCACGAGCAGTACTTC | - | TRBJ2-7 | TRBV7-9 | TRBD1
CASSPRQGDRTGELFF | TGTGCCAGCTCACCACGACAGGGAGATCGCACCGGGGAGCTGTTTTTT | - | TRBJ2-2 | TRBV18 | TRBD1
CATSADRRDGYTF | TGCGCCACCAGTGCGGACAGGCGGGACGGCTACACCTTC | - | TRBJ1-2 | TRBV10-1 | TRBD1
CASSQDPSFRADGYTF | TGTGCCAGCAGCCAAGACCCAAGCTTCAGGGCAGATGGCTACACCTTC | - | TRBJ1-2 | TRBV14 | -
CASSLSGLKVFF | TGTGCCAGCAGTTTATCCGGACTCAAGGTGTTTTTT | - | TRBJ1-4 | TRBV28 | -
CSSPGAYGYTF | TGCAGTTCACCCGGGGCCTATGGCTACACCTTC | - | TRBJ1-2 | TRBV20-1 | -
CASSPTGAPHEQYF | TGTGCCAGCAGCCCGACAGGGGCGCCGCACGAGCAGTACTTC | - | TRBJ2-7 | TRBV7-9 | TRBD1
CASSIEGAGASYNEQFF | TGTGCCAGTAGTATCGAGGGGGCCGGGGCGTCCTACAATGAGCAGTTCTTC | - | TRBJ2-1 | TRBV19 | TRBD1
CASSQHRDSTYGYTF | TGCGCCAGCAGCCAACATAGAGACAGCACCTATGGCTACACCTTC | - | TRBJ1-2 | TRBV4-1 | -
CASYTPGQNYGYTF | TGTGCCAGCTACACCCCGGGACAGAACTATGGCTACACCTTC | few | TRBJ1-2 | TRBV28 | TRBD1
CASSSGRVYEQYF | TGTGCCAGCAGCTCGGGCCGGGTCTACGAGCAGTACTTC | - | TRBJ2-7 | TRBV13 | -
CASSHEGTAAYEQYF | TGTGCCAGCAGCCACGAGGGGACTGCTGCCTACGAGCAGTACTTC | - | TRBJ2-7 | TRBV6-2/TRBV6-3 | -
CASSLVLLHYNEQFF | TGTGCCAGCAGCTTAGTCCTGTTACACTACAATGAGCAGTTCTTC | - | TRBJ2-1 | TRBV7-9 | -
CASTLLGETQYF | TGTGCCAGCACCCTCTTGGGGGAGACCCAGTACTTC | - | TRBJ2-5 | TRBV12-3/TRBV12-4 | -
CASSPAQELYNEQFF | TGTGCCAGTAGTCCAGCACAGGAGCTTTACAATGAGCAGTTCTTC | - | TRBJ2-1 | TRBV19 | -
CASSLSPGLAGLQETQYF | TGTGCCAGCAGCTTATCACCGGGACTAGCGGGTTTACAAGAGACCCAGTACTTC | - | TRBJ2-5 | TRBV7-7 | TRBD2
CASSQDRQGGSPLHF | TGCGCCAGCAGCCAAGATCGGCAGGGTGGTTCACCCCTCCACTTT | - | TRBJ1-6 | TRBV4-3 | -
CSARTSHTQYF | TGCAGTGCTAGGACTAGTCATACGCAGTATTTT | - | TRBJ2-3 | TRBV20-1 | -
CASSLEGQGPTDTQYF | TGCGCCAGCAGCTTGGAAGGGCAGGGCCCCACAGATACGCAGTATTTT | - | TRBJ2-3 | TRBV5-1 | -
CASSYDDSYGYTF | TGTGCCAGCAGTTACGACGACAGCTATGGCTACACCTTC | - | TRBJ1-2 | TRBV6-2/TRBV6-3 | -
CASSFDRFQGEKLFF | TGTGCCAGCAGCTTCGACAGATTCCAAGGGGAAAAACTGTTTTTT | - | TRBJ1-4 | TRBV7-9 | -
CSAKSGEKLFF | TGCAGTGCTAAATCAGGGGAAAAACTGTTTTTT | - | TRBJ1-4 | TRBV20-1 | -
CASSYDPLSGEKLFF | TGTGCCAGCAGCTACGACCCCCTGTCGGGTGAAAAACTGTTTTTT | once | TRBJ1-4 | TRBV7-9 | -
CAVGSASLYEQYF | TGTGCCGTAGGCTCTGCCAGCCTCTACGAGCAGTACTTC | - | TRBJ2-7 | TRBV10-3 | -
CASSYPEETQYF | TGTGCCAGCAGTTACCCCGAAGAGACCCAGTACTTC | - | TRBJ2-5 | TRBV6-6 | -
CASSLQREAGEQYF | TGCGCCAGCAGCCTGCAGCGGGAGGCGGGGGAGCAGTACTTC | - | TRBJ2-7 | TRBV10-1 | TRBD2
CASSQGRTGYQPQHF | TGTGCCAGCAGCCAAGGGAGGACAGGGTATCAGCCCCAGCATTTT | - | TRBJ1-5 | TRBV3-1/TRBV3-2 | TRBD1
CATSLGTGIVNEQFF | TGTGCCACCAGCCTAGGGACAGGGATCGTGAATGAGCAGTTCTTC | - | TRBJ2-1 | TRBV15 | TRBD1
CASSLGRGNEQFF | TGTGCCAGCAGCTTGGGGCGGGGAAATGAGCAGTTCTTC | - | TRBJ2-1 | TRBV5-6 | -
CASKAGQGRNYGYTF | TGTGCCAGCAAAGCCGGACAGGGAAGAAACTATGGCTACACCTTC | - | TRBJ1-2 | TRBV9 | TRBD1
CASSLRQGPGELFF | TGTGCCAGCAGTTTACGTCAGGGACCCGGGGAGCTGTTTTTT | - | TRBJ2-2 | TRBV27 | -
CAISEWQLNTEAFF | TGTGCCATCAGTGAGTGGCAGCTGAACACTGAAGCTTTCTTT | - | TRBJ1-1 | TRBV10-3 | -
CAIPAVGRYGYTF | TGTGCCATCCCTGCGGTGGGGCGCTATGGCTACACCTTC | - | TRBJ1-2 | TRBV28 | -
CASSYNRDPRETQYF | TGTGCCAGCAGCTATAACCGGGACCCCCGGGAGACCCAGTACTTC | - | TRBJ2-5 | TRBV7-8 | -
CASSPRASFGTGELFF | TGCGCCAGCAGCCCTCGTGCGTCTTTTGGTACCGGGGAGCTGTTTTTT | - | TRBJ2-2 | TRBV4-3 | -
CASSLTYEQYF | TGTGCCAGCAGCTTAACCTACGAGCAGTACTTC | - | TRBJ2-7 | TRBV7-9 | -
CASSPTGGSYNEQFF | TGTGCCAGCAGCCCTACGGGGGGCTCCTACAATGAGCAGTTCTTC | - | TRBJ2-1 | TRBV7-3 | TRBD2